One and the same sample provided the 2 T cell receptor beta chains below, sequenced in a study of OX40 agonist ivuxolimab in advanced cancers. The data were produced by immunoSEQ multiplex PCR, yet TCRdb's version contains in-frame clones alone and is incomplete. The sample shows about 59,000 clones, more than 65% of them seen only once. This sample comprised CD4+ or CD8+ T cells sorted from blood, obtained in a trial of the OX40 agonist ivuxolimab. The receptor source for this set is an adult with an advanced solid tumor such as melanoma, head and neck, liver or kidney cancer.

This clone was observed a single time. The gene calls are TRBV7-2 and TRBJ2-3; 11 bases agree with TRBD2. This CDR3 has 15 amino acids. CDR1 and CDR2 from the germline V gene are SGHTA and FQGNSA. V shed 6 bases, J shed 5 bases, and the junction held 7 bases outside the gene matches. The CDR3 loop is CASSISGRAVDTQYF. CDR3 coding DNA: TGTGCCAGCAGTATTAGCGGGAGGGCCGTAGATACGCAGTATTTT.

J is TRBJ2-7 and V is TRBV15; the D gene is possibly TRBD1 (6 bases). The CDR3 is 15 residues long. Deletions cut 0 bases from V and 0 bases from J, with 9 bases between. CDR1 LNHNV and CDR2 YYDKDF come from the germline V gene (reference sequence). This CDR3 reads CATSRDGGSSYEQYF. For the CDR3, the DNA is TGTGCCACCAGCAGAGATGGGGGCTCCTCCTACGAGCAGTACTTC.